Following are 3 T cell receptor beta chains from one sample sequenced in a study of cytomegalovirus exposure and HLA in healthy donors. The PCR made use of 60 Vbeta and 13 Jbeta primers. Libraries were prepared by immunoSEQ multiplex PCR; TCRdb keeps only in-frame clonotypes and omits some of them. The data show roughly 120,000 clones, with about 86% seen just once and about 3.9% held by the top ten. Sample: PBMCs. These receptors originate from a woman in her 30s in good health and CMV-seronegative.

J is TRBJ1-2 and V is TRBV14, with a possible D match to TRBD1 (5 bases). The CDR3 sequence is 15 residues long. Trimming left V 1 base short and J 4 bases short, with 13 bases between. Germline CDR1 SGHDN, CDR2 FVKESK. The CDR3 spells CASSQGAGRAYGYTF. The DNA of the CDR3 is TGTGCCAGCAGCCAAGGGGCAGGGAGGGCCTATGGCTACACCTTC. Full variable domain (missing parts from reference TRBV14 and TRBJ1-2): EAGVTQFPSHSVIEKGQTVTLRCDPISGHDNLYWYRRVMGKEIKFLLHFVKESKQDESGMPNNRFLAERTGGTYSTLKVQPAELEDSGVYFCASSQGAGRAYGYTFGSGTRLTVV.

The J gene is TRBJ2-3, the V gene TRBV28; D is perhaps TRBD2 (5 bases). V lost 3 bases and J 12 bases, leaving 13 bases between the germline ends. CDR1 is MDHEN, CDR2 SYDVKM, per germline. CDR3 length equals 12 residues. The CDR3 sequence: CASSFPGIPQYF. CDR3 DNA: TGTGCCAGCAGTTTTCCCGGGATCCCCCAGTATTTT.

This rearrangement joins TRBV11-2 to TRBJ2-2; 12 nucleotides line up with TRBD2. CDR3 size: 16 residues. The J segment lost 0 bases and the V segment lost 5 bases, leaving 1 base of the junction unmatched. The germline V gene has CDR1 SGHAT and CDR2 FQNNGV. DNA of the CDR3: TGTGCCAGCAGCCGACTAGCGGGAGCGAACACCGGGGAGCTGTTTTTT. It is translated as CASSRLAGANTGELFF.